What follows are 16 T cell receptor beta chains derived from one specimen sequenced in a study of identical twins. One entry per CDR3 protein, called by TCRdb with MiXCR from the 5' RACE reads. This table holds 350,000 or so distinct CDR3 sequences, more than 9% found once. These data were likewise used in another study, on yellow fever vaccine responses in identical twins.

Sequenced input: CD8+ T cells sorted from blood. The source is a woman in her late teens or twenties in good health.

This clonotype turned up a few times. This sequence joins TRBV24-1 and TRBJ2-1; a weak D match, TRBD2 (5 bases). This CDR3 contains 15 residues. Germline assignment: CDR1 KGHDR and CDR2 SFDVKD. Deletions cut 2 bases from V and 10 bases from J, with 17 bases between. The CDR3 protein is CATSDSRTSEGEQFF. The CDR3 DNA is TGTGCCACCAGTGATTCCCGGACCAGCGAGGGAGAGCAGTTCTTC.

This clonotype was seen only a few times. V gene TRBV20-1 combines with J gene TRBJ1-1; 7 nucleotides line up with TRBD1. CDR3 length: 13 amino acids. Germline CDR1 DFQATT, CDR2 SNEGSKA (reference sequence). With V trimmed by 5 bases and J by 0 bases, 3 bases remained unmatched. The CDR3 coding sequence is TGCAGTGCTGGGGACAGTATGAACACTGAAGCTTTCTTT. Protein: CSAGDSMNTEAFF.

V usage is TRBV7-9 and J usage is TRBJ2-5, with D possibly TRBD2 on 6 matching bases. The CDR3 is 14 amino acids. The V gene lost 5 bases and the J gene lost 4 bases, with 14 bases spanning the gap. Germline lookup yields CDR1 SEHNR and CDR2 FQNEAQ (reference sequence). The CDR3 sequence: CASSHPAGTETQYF. CDR3 nucleotides: TGTGCCAGCAGCCACCCGGCGGGAACAGAGACCCAGTACTTC.

This chain uses TRBV27 with TRBJ2-5; no firm D call. V was pared by 4 bases and J by 0 bases, with 6 bases between. Germline loops: CDR1 MNHEY, CDR2 SMNVEV (reference sequence). The CDR3 runs 13 residues. CDR3 in amino acids: CASSWADQETQYF. In DNA, the CDR3 is TGTGCCAGCAGTTGGGCTGACCAAGAGACCCAGTACTTC.

There are a few counts of this clonotype. The chain uses TRBV25-1 and TRBJ2-7; perhaps TRBD2 as D (5 bases). The CDR3 loop spans 14 amino acids. V dropped 3 bases and J dropped 2 bases, with 11 bases sitting between them. From germline, CDR1 is MGHDK and CDR2 SYGVNS. The CDR3 is CASSDTTRTYEQYF. The CDR3 nucleotides read TGTGCCAGCAGTGATACTACTAGGACCTACGAGCAGTACTTC.

This clonotype was observed at least ten times. The chain combines TRBV6-1 with TRBJ1-6; possibly TRBD1 for D (6 bases). The germline gives CDR1 MNHNS, CDR2 SASEGT. V was cut by 6 bases and J by 11 bases, with 20 bases left in between. There are 15 residues in the CDR3. CDR3 residues: CASSNTGRGTTPLHF. CDR3 nucleotides: TGTGCCAGCAGCAACACAGGCAGGGGTACGACACCCCTCCACTTT.

This clonotype was seen a few times. The chain links TRBV20-1 to TRBJ1-2; D is unresolved. The V end lost 0 bases, the J end lost 4 bases, and 9 bases lay between the germline ends. The CDR3 runs to 13 residues. Germline V lookup: CDR1 DFQATT, CDR2 SNEGSKA (reference sequence). The CDR3 region is CSARDLGSYGYTF. The CDR3 DNA sequence: TGCAGTGCTAGAGATCTTGGGTCCTATGGCTACACCTTC.

This chain uses TRBV2 with TRBJ2-3, with unresolved D. This CDR3 spans 11 amino acids. Germline CDR1 reads SNHLY; CDR2 reads FYNNEI. Trimming stripped 4 bases from V and 8 bases from J, with 7 bases between. The CDR3 bases are TGTGCCAGCAGTGTTCCTCGTACGCAGTATTTT. This translates into CASSVPRTQYF.

This clonotype appeared a few times. This chain connects TRBV10-3 to TRBJ2-7; D might be TRBD2 (6 bases). There are 16 residues in the CDR3. Per the germline V gene, CDR1 is ENHRY and CDR2 is SYGVKD. The V end lost 2 bases, the J end lost 7 bases, and 21 bases lay between the germline ends. The DNA for the CDR3 is TGTGCCATCAGTGAGGGAGGCGGCGGACTACGTAGGGAGCAGTACGTC. Its protein product is CAISEGGGGLRREQYV.

There are a few counts of this clonotype. The chain joins TRBV7-6 to TRBJ2-5; no clear D gene. Trimming left V 0 bases short and J 2 bases short, with 7 bases between. CDR3 length equals 14 residues. The germline CDR1 and CDR2 sequences are SGHVS and FNYEAQ. For the CDR3, the DNA is TGTGCCAGCAGCTTAGCTCTGGGGCAAGAGACCCAGTACTTC. Translating it yields CASSLALGQETQYF.

The sample holds a few counts of this clonotype. The chain recombines TRBV2 with TRBJ1-4, with D perhaps TRBD1 (5 bases). Trimming left V 0 bases short and J 7 bases short, with 12 bases between. Germline V gene sequence: CDR1 SNHLY, CDR2 FYNNEI. The CDR3 runs 15 residues. The CDR3: CASSEAWGDGEKLFF. CDR3 DNA sequence: TGTGCCAGCAGTGAAGCGTGGGGGGACGGTGAAAAACTGTTTTTT.

There are a few counts of this clonotype. The V gene is TRBV5-6, the J gene TRBJ2-5; 10 bases match TRBD2. This CDR3 is 18 amino acids long. Looked up from germline, CDR1 is SGHDT and CDR2 is YYEEEE. After removal of 0 bases from V and 2 bases from J, the junction contained 10 bases not matched to a gene. The CDR3 DNA sequence: TGTGCCAGCAGCTTGGTTGGTAGGAATAGCGGGGGGCAAGAGACCCAGTACTTC. This gives the protein CASSLVGRNSGGQETQYF.

This clonotype has at least ten counts. V gene TRBV29-1 combines with J gene TRBJ2-1, with no clear D. The CDR3 totals 12 residues. Trimming stripped 1 base from V and 4 bases from J, with 5 bases between. Germline CDR1 SQVTM, CDR2 ANQGSEA. CDR3 protein: CSVEARYNEQFF. Written as DNA, the CDR3 is TGCAGCGTTGAAGCCAGGTACAATGAGCAGTTCTTC.

Only a few counts were recorded for this clonotype. The rearrangement uses TRBV10-1 and TRBJ1-1; a weak D match, TRBD1 (5 bases). CDR3 size: 14 residues. The V gene lost 0 bases and the J gene lost 4 bases, with 9 bases spanning the gap. CDR1 and CDR2 (germline): WNHNN, SYGVQD (reference sequence). CDR3 in amino acids: CASSESPGPTEAFF. As DNA, the CDR3 is TGCGCCAGCAGTGAGTCCCCAGGGCCCACTGAAGCTTTCTTT.

This clonotype came up a few times. The V gene is TRBV29-1, the J gene TRBJ1-1; no definite D call. With 7 bases removed from V and 3 bases from J, the gap between germline ends came to 15 bases. CDR3 length equals 13 residues. CDR1 is SQVTM, CDR2 ANQGSEA, per germline. The CDR3 DNA follows: TGCAGCGCCGGCCGGGCCTCAGACACTGAAGCTTTCTTT. Residues: CSAGRASDTEAFF.

This clonotype showed up just a few times. This chain links TRBV27 with TRBJ1-5; D gene unclear. The CDR3 consists of 13 residues. V was cut by 2 bases and J by 6 bases, with 8 bases left in between. The germline gives CDR1 MNHEY, CDR2 SMNVEV (reference sequence). This CDR3 is CASSLSPTQPQHF. In DNA, the CDR3 is TGTGCCAGCAGTTTAAGTCCTACTCAGCCCCAGCATTTT.